These 28 T cell receptor beta chains share one sample of origin, sequenced in a study of technical replicates of blood from a handful of donors. Assay used: immunoSEQ multiplex PCR; TCRdb lists only in-frame clones, some missing. The repertoire holds roughly 14,000 clones, with 80% to 85% as singletons. The sequencing sample was made of PBMCs. Receptor source: a human donor in good health.

This chain connects TRBV30 to TRBJ2-1, with 8 nucleotides matching TRBD1. The length of the CDR3 is 13 residues. CDR1 is GTSNPN and CDR2 is SVGIG in the germline V gene (reference sequence). V lost 4 bases to trimming and J lost 5 bases; unmatched junction nucleotides: 4. The CDR3 protein is CAWKGQGNNEQFF. Here the CDR3 DNA reads TGTGCCTGGAAAGGACAGGGAAACAATGAGCAGTTCTTC.

This chain links TRBV2 with TRBJ1-1; D gene uncertain. The germline V gene has CDR1 SNHLY and CDR2 FYNNEI. Trimming removed 4 bases from V and 1 base from J, with 10 bases in between. This CDR3 region has 14 residues. CDR3 loop: CASSVGETNTEAFF. CDR3 nucleotide sequence: TGTGCCAGCAGTGTTGGGGAGACGAACACTGAAGCTTTCTTT.

The chain joins TRBV11-2 to TRBJ2-7; D gene ambiguous. Deletions cut 5 bases from V and 6 bases from J, with 11 bases between. Germline lookup yields CDR1 SGHAT and CDR2 FQNNGV. The CDR3 runs to 12 residues. The DNA of the CDR3 is TGTGCCAGCAGCCCCTCTGAGGTCGAGCAGTACTTC. Protein: CASSPSEVEQYF.

The gene calls are TRBV6-6 and TRBJ1-5; D is unresolved. The ends were cut back, 0 bases at V and 4 bases at J, with 13 bases in the middle. The length of the CDR3 is 16 residues. From germline, CDR1 is MNHNY and CDR2 SVGAGI (reference sequence). As DNA, the CDR3 is TGTGCCAGCAGTTACTCGAAAGGCGGAGGGAATCAGCCCCAGCATTTT. Amino acids: CASSYSKGGGNQPQHF.

V gene TRBV19 combines with J gene TRBJ2-4, with D maybe TRBD2 (6 bases). Germline-derived CDR1 and CDR2 are LNHDA and SQIVND (reference sequence). V gave up 1 base and J gave up 2 bases, with 15 bases separating them. The CDR3 runs 17 residues. The CDR3 spells CASSIALGSGSKNIQYF. As DNA, the CDR3 is TGTGCCAGTAGTATAGCCTTGGGTAGCGGTTCCAAAAACATTCAGTACTTC. The full variable domain, rest sourced from reference TRBV19 and TRBJ2-4, is DGGITQSPKYLFRKEGQNVTLSCEQNLNHDAMYWYRQDPGQGLRLIYYSQIVNDFQKGDIAEGYSVSREKKESFPLTVTSAQKNPTAFYLCASSIALGSGSKNIQYFGAGTRLSVL.

The chain employs TRBV9 and TRBJ2-1; TRBD2 agrees at 7 bases. Looked up from germline, CDR1 is SGDLS and CDR2 is YYNGEE. This CDR3 has 14 residues. V lost 4 bases and J lost 5; bases outside the gene matches: 6. The CDR3 sequence: CASSPWEGHNEQFF. In DNA form, the CDR3 reads TGTGCCAGCAGCCCCTGGGAGGGCCACAATGAGCAGTTCTTC.

The V gene is TRBV6-5, the J gene TRBJ2-7, with 8 bases that match TRBD1. The CDR3 sequence is 13 residues long. Germline V gene sequence: CDR1 MNHEY, CDR2 SVGAGI. The J segment lost 3 bases and the V segment lost 7 bases, leaving 5 bases of the junction unmatched. The CDR3 loop is CASMAQGGYEQYF. In DNA form, the CDR3 reads TGTGCCAGCATGGCACAGGGGGGCTACGAGCAGTACTTC.

This clone was recorded a few times. The chain couples TRBV19 to TRBJ1-4; D gene uncertain. Germline CDR1 LNHDA, CDR2 SQIVND (reference sequence). This CDR3 spans 13 amino acids. Trimming cost V 6 bases and J 7 bases, with 12 bases left between them. The CDR3, as DNA: TGTGCCAGTAGGCGGGGAATGGGTGAAAAACTGTTTTTT. Its protein is CASRRGMGEKLFF.

V gene TRBV5-1 combines with J gene TRBJ2-3, with 12 nucleotides matching TRBD2. The V gene's germline CDR1 is SGHRS and CDR2 YFSETQ. The CDR3 loop spans 15 amino acids. V lost 0 bases, J lost 8 bases, and 4 bases stayed unmatched. This CDR3 is CASSLGGLAGSTQYF. CDR3 DNA: TGCGCCAGCAGCTTGGGAGGACTAGCGGGAAGTACGCAGTATTTT.

The chain uses TRBV29-1 and TRBJ2-5; D may be TRBD2 (7 bases). The CDR3 sequence is 14 residues long. With 7 bases removed from V and 5 bases from J, the gap between germline ends came to 20 bases. Per germline, CDR1 SQVTM and CDR2 ANQGSEA. The CDR3 protein is CSAGTTGSRETQYF. DNA of the CDR3: TGCAGCGCCGGGACTACAGGGAGCCGTGAGACCCAGTACTTC.

The chain has TRBV6-4 and TRBJ1-1; D not certain. Germline V CDR1 and CDR2: MRHNA, SNTAGT. V shed 6 bases and J shed 1 base, with 3 bases lying between them. CDR3 length: 11 amino acids. CDR3 coding DNA: TGTGCCAGCAGGAGGAACACTGAAGCTTTCTTT. Amino acid sequence: CASRRNTEAFF.

This clone was seen more than once but under ten times. This chain links TRBV9 with TRBJ1-1; 8 nucleotides align to TRBD1. Germline CDR1 reads SGDLS; CDR2 reads YYNGEE. CDR3 length equals 15 residues. V lost 2 bases to trimming and J lost 1 base; unmatched junction nucleotides: 4. The CDR3 sequence: CASSVSGQGNTEAFF. CDR3 sequence (DNA): TGTGCCAGCAGCGTGTCAGGACAGGGGAACACTGAAGCTTTCTTT.

V is TRBV6-1 and J is TRBJ2-7; a possible D gene is TRBD2 (5 bases). This CDR3 has 13 residues. Trimming took 7 bases from V and 8 from J, leaving 18 bases between them. CDR1 and CDR2 (germline): MNHNS, SASEGT. The CDR3 region has the DNA TGTGCCAGCAATGCAGAGAGAGGGTTGAAGCAGTACTTC. Protein: CASNAERGLKQYF.

The genes are TRBV2 and TRBJ2-5; 7 nucleotides match TRBD2. The junction had 4 bases not matched to a gene; V was cut back by 4 bases and J by 5 bases. Per germline, CDR1 SNHLY and CDR2 FYNNEI. The CDR3 sequence is 13 residues long. The CDR3 region is CASSGTAGETQYF. CDR3 bases: TGTGCCAGCAGTGGAACAGCGGGGGAGACCCAGTACTTC.

The rearrangement links TRBV10-3 to TRBJ1-1; a weak D match, TRBD1 (6 bases). CDR1 is ENHRY, CDR2 SYGVKD, per germline. V was trimmed by 0 bases and J by 2 bases, leaving 10 bases between them. The CDR3 has 15 residues. The CDR3 loop reads CAISESGAANTEAFF. The CDR3 region has the DNA TGTGCCATCAGTGAGTCGGGGGCAGCTAACACTGAAGCTTTCTTT.

This sequence joins TRBV30 and TRBJ2-2; 8 bases align to TRBD1. CDR3 size: 13 residues. Germline V lookup: CDR1 GTSNPN, CDR2 SVGIG (reference sequence). The junction had 3 bases not matched to a gene; V was cut back by 3 bases and J by 6 bases. The DNA of the CDR3 is TGTGCCTGGAGAAGACAGGGGCCCGGGGAGCTGTTTTTT. It encodes CAWRRQGPGELFF. Drawing the rest from reference TRBV30 and TRBJ2-2, the complete variable domain is SQTIHQWPATLVQPVGSPLSLECTVEGTSNPNLYWYRQAAGRGLQLLFYSVGIGQISSEVPQNLSASRPQDRQFILSSKKLLLSDSGFYLCAWRRQGPGELFFGEGSRLTVL.

The chain couples TRBV27 to TRBJ2-7, with TRBD2 matching over 7 bases. From germline, CDR1 is MNHEY and CDR2 SMNVEV (reference sequence). The CDR3 runs to 14 residues. V lost 6 bases, J lost 7 bases, and 12 bases stayed unmatched. CDR3 sequence: CASSLGLVAGEQYF. In DNA, the CDR3 is TGTGCCAGCAGCCTCGGACTAGTGGCGGGTGAGCAGTACTTC.

The chain uses TRBV6-5 and TRBJ2-7; 7 bases match TRBD1. V lost 4 bases, J lost 5 bases, and 11 bases stayed unmatched. There are 15 residues in the CDR3. The germline V gene has CDR1 MNHEY and CDR2 SVGAGI. This chain's CDR3 is CASSSKPTGLNEQYF. Written as DNA, the CDR3 is TGTGCCAGCAGTTCCAAACCGACAGGGCTGAACGAGCAGTACTTC.

J is TRBJ1-2 and V is TRBV5-4; possible D gene TRBD1, 6 bases. From germline, CDR1 is SGHNT and CDR2 YYREEE (reference sequence). This CDR3 contains 13 residues. V lost 7 bases to trimming and J lost 3 bases, with 13 bases between them. The CDR3 spells CASRRDIDYGYTF. CDR3 DNA sequence: TGTGCCAGCCGCCGGGACATCGACTATGGCTACACCTTC.

The V and J genes are TRBV7-9 and TRBJ2-1, with a weak D call TRBD2 (5 bases). The V end lost 5 bases, the J end lost 4 bases, and 9 bases lay between the germline ends. Germline assignment: CDR1 SEHNR and CDR2 FQNEAQ (reference sequence). This CDR3 has 13 amino acids. CDR3 sequence: CASSLSEYNEQFF. The CDR3 DNA reads TGTGCCAGCAGCCTTAGCGAGTACAATGAGCAGTTCTTC.

The chain combines TRBV7-2 with TRBJ2-3, with D possibly being TRBD2 (6 bases). The CDR3 has 15 amino acids. Germline CDR1 SGHTA, CDR2 FQGNSA. V was pared by 1 base and J by 5 bases, with 13 bases between. Here the CDR3 reads CASSLGMGGVDTQYF. CDR3 DNA sequence: TGTGCCAGCAGCTTAGGTATGGGAGGTGTAGATACGCAGTATTTT.

The chain has TRBV18 and TRBJ1-5; D is perhaps TRBD1 (6 bases). Trimming pared 1 base from V and 3 bases from J, leaving 10 bases between. Germline CDR1 and CDR2: KGHSH and LQKENI. The CDR3 consists of 15 residues. CDR3 region: CASSPLSGANQPQHF. The CDR3 coding sequence is TGTGCCAGCTCACCACTCTCAGGGGCCAATCAGCCCCAGCATTTT.

The chain links TRBV12-5 to TRBJ2-3; weak D call: TRBD1 (5 bases). The CDR3 spans 14 residues. Trimming pared 6 bases from V and 8 bases from J, leaving 18 bases between. CDR1 and CDR2 from the germline V gene are LGHNT and FRNRAP. The CDR3 loop is CASGPSLGPPTQYF. CDR3 nucleotides: TGTGCTAGTGGGCCGTCGTTGGGGCCTCCTACGCAGTATTTT.

The rearrangement joins TRBV28 to TRBJ2-6, with D maybe TRBD2 (7 bases). Trimming removed 6 bases from V and 0 bases from J, with 18 bases in between. The CDR3 is 18 residues long. Germline CDR1 MDHEN, CDR2 SYDVKM. Written as DNA, the CDR3 is TGTGCCAGCAGGACGGGGGGCGTAGATCCCTCTGGGGCCAACGTCCTGACTTTC. As protein: CASRTGGVDPSGANVLTF.

This sequence joins TRBV2 and TRBJ2-5; D call uncertain. There are 15 residues in the CDR3. Germline V CDR1 and CDR2: SNHLY, FYNNEI. Trimming stripped 4 bases from V and 1 base from J, with 13 bases between. CDR3 coding DNA: TGTGCCAGCAGTGGGTCTCAAAGCTTCCAAGAGACCCAGTACTTC. Translated: CASSGSQSFQETQYF.

V gene TRBV6-1 combines with J gene TRBJ1-2, with D perhaps TRBD1 (6 bases). Trimming took 8 bases from V and 4 from J, leaving 20 bases between them. The CDR3 runs 15 residues. CDR1 and CDR2 from the germline V gene are MNHNS and SASEGT. This chain's CDR3 is CASPGGLGGIYGYTF. The DNA for the CDR3 is TGTGCCAGCCCGGGGGGGCTCGGGGGGATCTATGGCTACACCTTC.

This clone was picked up a small number of times. J is TRBJ1-1 and V is TRBV5-1, with 10 bases matching TRBD1. The CDR3 totals 14 residues. With V trimmed by 3 bases and J by 5 bases, 4 bases remained unmatched. Germline CDR1 is SGHRS and CDR2 is YFSETQ. The CDR3 loop reads CASSSWTGGTEAFF. The CDR3 DNA reads as TGCGCCAGCAGCTCATGGACAGGGGGTACTGAAGCTTTCTTT.

The CDR3 is CASSSGTGGQETQYF. CDR3 bases: TGTGCCAGCAGCTCGGGGACAGGGGGTCAAGAGACCCAGTACTTC. This rearrangement joins TRBV5-8 to TRBJ2-5, with 11 bases matching TRBD1. The CDR3 extends over 15 amino acids. Trimming cost V 3 bases and J 2 bases; bases outside gene matches: 3. CDR1 and CDR2 from the germline V gene are SGHTS and YDEGEE.